This entry lists 7 T cell receptor beta chains sequenced from one sample in a study of cytotoxic CD8 clonotypes in ibrutinib-treated CLL (dated by TCRdb to 2020 to 2023). Receptor libraries were prepared by the immunoSEQ multiplex PCR assay. The table comes from immuneACCESS by way of TCRdb, which keeps in-frame sequences with V and J called. Part of the clones is missing from these tables; in studies checked, under half for an unresolved V gene and the rest for unknown reasons. The sample yields roughly 7,000 clones; roughly 71% were counted once. 26% of the sample is taken by the ten largest. This material consisted of PBMCs, taken before ibrutinib treatment. All receptors derive from a human donor with chronic lymphocytic leukemia.

The chain combines TRBV7-9 with TRBJ2-3, with 10 bases that match TRBD2. This CDR3 is built from 16 residues. Losses at the gene ends were 5 bases for V and 3 bases for J; bases not matched to a gene: 8. The germline V gene has CDR1 SEHNR and CDR2 FQNEAQ (reference sequence). Here the CDR3 DNA reads TGTGCCAGCAGCCGAAGCGGGGGGGCTGGTACAGATACGCAGTATTTT. Encoded protein: CASSRSGGAGTDTQYF.

This chain uses TRBV7-3 with TRBJ2-1, with 10 bases lining up with TRBD2. V lost 4 bases to trimming and J lost 7 bases; unmatched junction nucleotides: 4. CDR3 length: 14 amino acids. Germline V gene sequence: CDR1 SGHTA, CDR2 FQGTGA. The CDR3 nucleotides read TGTGCCAGCAGCTCAGCGGGAGGGCGGAATGAGCAGTTCTTC. It translates to CASSSAGGRNEQFF. Full variable domain (rest looked up from reference TRBV7-3 and TRBJ2-1): GAGVSQTPSNKVTEKGKYVELRCDPISGHTALYWYRQSLGQGPEFLIYFQGTGAADDSGLPNDRFFAVRPEGSVSTLKIQRTERGDSAVYLCASSSAGGRNEQFFGPGTRLTVL.

The chain carries TRBV27 and TRBJ2-3; 8 positions agree with TRBD1. J was trimmed by 2 bases and V by 0 bases; bases with no gene match: 4. Per germline, CDR1 MNHEY and CDR2 SMNVEV (reference sequence). There are 16 residues in the CDR3. The CDR3 nucleotides read TGTGCCAGCAGTTTATCGACAGGGGACAACACAGATACGCAGTATTTT. Encoded protein: CASSLSTGDNTDTQYF.

J is TRBJ1-5 and V is TRBV6-1; tentative D call: TRBD1 (6 bases). CDR3 length: 16 amino acids. V was pared by 0 bases and J by 4 bases, with 13 bases between. Per the germline V gene, CDR1 is MNHNS and CDR2 is SASEGT. CDR3 DNA sequence: TGTGCCAGCAGTGAAGCAGGGGGGCCGGCGAATCAGCCCCAGCATTTT. Translated: CASSEAGGPANQPQHF.

J is TRBJ2-3 and V is TRBV5-4; 7 bases are a match to TRBD1. The trim removed 4 bases at V and 1 base at J, leaving 9 bases unmatched. Germline V lookup: CDR1 SGHNT, CDR2 YYREEE (reference sequence). The CDR3 is made up of 16 amino acids. CDR3 sequence reads: CASSRKQGSGTDTQYF. CDR3 nucleotides: TGTGCCAGCAGCCGAAAACAGGGGTCTGGCACAGATACGCAGTATTTT.

The count of this clone is one. The chain is built from TRBV4-2 and TRBJ1-2; possible D gene TRBD1, 6 bases. CDR1 and CDR2 from the germline V gene are LGHNA and YNFKEQ. V was cut by 0 bases and J by 1 base, with 15 bases left in between. The CDR3 consists of 17 residues. CDR3 residues: CASSQDNGGTLNYGYTF. CDR3 DNA: TGTGCCAGCAGCCAAGATAACGGGGGCACGCTTAACTATGGCTACACCTTC.

This clone occurred a few times. CDR3 in amino acids: CASSEPGGTPLYQETQYF. In nucleotides, the CDR3 is TGTGCCAGCAGTGAACCCGGGGGGACCCCTCTGTACCAAGAGACCCAGTACTTC. The chain combines TRBV2 with TRBJ2-5; 7 bases line up with TRBD2. The V segment lost 2 bases and the J segment 0 bases; nucleotides outside the gene matches: 12. CDR1 and CDR2 (germline): SNHLY, FYNNEI. CDR3 length equals 18 residues. The whole variable domain, filled in from reference TRBV2 and TRBJ2-5, reads EPEVTQTPSHQVTQMGQEVILRCVPISNHLYFYWYRQILGQKVEFLVSFYNNEISEKSEIFDDQFSVERPDGSNFTLKIRSTKLEDSAMYFCASSEPGGTPLYQETQYFGPGTRLLVL.